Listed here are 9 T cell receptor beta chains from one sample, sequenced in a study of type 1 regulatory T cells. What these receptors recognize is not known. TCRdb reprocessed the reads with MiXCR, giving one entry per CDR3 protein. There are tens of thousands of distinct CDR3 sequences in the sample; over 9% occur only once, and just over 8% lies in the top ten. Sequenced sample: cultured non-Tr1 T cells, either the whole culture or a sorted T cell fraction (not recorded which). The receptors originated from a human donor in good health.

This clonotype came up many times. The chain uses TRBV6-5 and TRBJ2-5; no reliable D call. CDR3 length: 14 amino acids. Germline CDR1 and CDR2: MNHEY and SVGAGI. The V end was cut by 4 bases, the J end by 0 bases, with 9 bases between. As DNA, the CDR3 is TGTGCCAGCAGTTTAAACCGGGACCAAGAGACCCAGTACTTC. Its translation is CASSLNRDQETQYF.

The CDR3 coding sequence is TGTGCCAGCACCATCTCCGGGAGTGTCTCCGGGGAGCTGTTTTTT. Its protein is CASTISGSVSGELFF. The rearrangement links TRBV12-3 or TRBV12-4 to TRBJ2-2; weak D call: TRBD2 (6 bases). This CDR3 region has 15 residues. V lost 7 bases to trimming and J lost 6 bases, with 18 bases between them.

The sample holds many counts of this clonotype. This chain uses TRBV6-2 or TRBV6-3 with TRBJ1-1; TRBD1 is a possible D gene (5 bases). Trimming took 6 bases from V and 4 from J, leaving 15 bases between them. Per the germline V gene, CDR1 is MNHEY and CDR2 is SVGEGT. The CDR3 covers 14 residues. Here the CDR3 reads CASRKRQSLTEAFF. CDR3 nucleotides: TGTGCCAGCAGGAAAAGACAGTCCCTCACTGAAGCTTTCTTT.

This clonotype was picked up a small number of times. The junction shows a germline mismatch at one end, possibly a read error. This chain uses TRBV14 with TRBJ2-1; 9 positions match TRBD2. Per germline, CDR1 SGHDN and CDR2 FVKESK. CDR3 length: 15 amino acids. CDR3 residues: CASSQGLAGYSEQFF. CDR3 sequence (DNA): TGTGCCAGCAGCCAAGGTCTAGCGGGGTACAGTGAGCAGTTCTTC.

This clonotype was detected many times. CDR3 sequence reads: CASHRGTDTQYF. CDR3 sequence (DNA): TGTGCCAGCCATCGGGGCACAGATACGCAGTATTTT. The V gene is TRBV12-3 or TRBV12-4, the J gene TRBJ2-3, with D unclear. Trimming pared 8 bases from V and 1 base from J, leaving 7 bases between. This CDR3 is built from 12 residues.

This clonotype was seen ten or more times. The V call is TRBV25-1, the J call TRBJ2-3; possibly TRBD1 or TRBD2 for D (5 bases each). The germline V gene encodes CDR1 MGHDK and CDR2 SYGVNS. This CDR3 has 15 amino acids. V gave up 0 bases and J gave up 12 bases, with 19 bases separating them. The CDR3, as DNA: TGTGCCAGCAGTGAATACCGCCGGGGCACAGATATTCAGTATTTT. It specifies CASSEYRRGTDIQYF.

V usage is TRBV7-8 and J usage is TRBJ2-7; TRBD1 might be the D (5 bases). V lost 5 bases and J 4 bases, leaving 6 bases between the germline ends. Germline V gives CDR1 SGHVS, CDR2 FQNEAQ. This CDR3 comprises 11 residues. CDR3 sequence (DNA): TGTGCCAGCAGCAGGGGTTACGAGCAGTACTTC. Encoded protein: CASSRGYEQYF.

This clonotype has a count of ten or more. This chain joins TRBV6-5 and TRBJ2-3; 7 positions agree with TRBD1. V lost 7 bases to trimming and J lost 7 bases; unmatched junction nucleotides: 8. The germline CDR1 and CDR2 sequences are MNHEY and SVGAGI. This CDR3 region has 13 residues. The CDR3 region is CASTTGASNTQYF. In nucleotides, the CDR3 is TGTGCCAGCACAACAGGGGCGTCGAATACGCAGTATTTT.

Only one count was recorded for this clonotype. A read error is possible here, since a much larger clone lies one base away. The CDR3 reads CASSSVRTSGGYNEQYF. CDR3 coding DNA: TGTGCCAGCAGCTCAGTTCGGACTAGCGGGGGCTACAATGAGCAGTACTTC. V usage is TRBV7-3 and J usage is TRBJ2-7; 13 nucleotides line up with TRBD2. From germline, CDR1 is SGHTA and CDR2 FQGTGA. This CDR3 region has 17 residues. Trimming removed 4 bases from V and 7 bases from J; junction bases left unmatched: 13.